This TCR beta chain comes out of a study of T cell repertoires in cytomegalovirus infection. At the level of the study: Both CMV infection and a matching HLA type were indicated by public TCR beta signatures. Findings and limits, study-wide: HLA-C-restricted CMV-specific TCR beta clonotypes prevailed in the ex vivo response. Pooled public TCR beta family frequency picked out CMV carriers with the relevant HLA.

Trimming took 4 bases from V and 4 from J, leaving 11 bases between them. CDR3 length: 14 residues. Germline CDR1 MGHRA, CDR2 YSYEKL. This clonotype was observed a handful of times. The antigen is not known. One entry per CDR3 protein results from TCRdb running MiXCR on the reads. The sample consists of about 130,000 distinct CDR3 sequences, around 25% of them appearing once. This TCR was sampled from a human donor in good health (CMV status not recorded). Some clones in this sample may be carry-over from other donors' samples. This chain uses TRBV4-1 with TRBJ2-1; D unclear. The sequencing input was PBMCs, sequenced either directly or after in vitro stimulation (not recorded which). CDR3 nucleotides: TGCGCCAGCAGCCCCCTGCCGGTTTACAATGAGCAGTTCTTC. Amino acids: CASSPLPVYNEQFF.